This T cell receptor (beta chain) was recorded in a study of blood T cell repertoires in COVID-19. Study-wide context: COVID-19 samples collected from the United States, Italy and Spain covered acute and convalescent phases.

This clone was seen a handful of times. Produced via immunoSEQ multiplex PCR; TCRdb's table is partial and in-frame only. This table holds over 250,000 clones, approximately 86% found once. Seattle's enrolled individuals joined amid active infection and were then monitored longitudinally. Unmatched junction bases numbered 6, after V lost 4 bases and J lost 3 bases. This CDR3 is built from 14 residues. Looked up from germline, CDR1 is SGHDN and CDR2 is FVKESK. Material: peripheral blood. The rearrangement joins TRBV14 to TRBJ2-7, with 7 bases identical to TRBD2. This sequence was found in a woman between 70 and 85 years old with COVID-19, enrolled during active disease. CDR3 sequence reads: CASSPSGDYYEQYF. CDR3 DNA: TGTGCCAGCAGCCCATCCGGGGACTACTACGAGCAGTACTTC.